A single T cell receptor beta chain is shown here with its context. This specimen comes from a study of blood T cell repertoires in COVID-19. Study-wide background: Spain, Italy and the United States supplied samples that represented acute and convalescent COVID-19.

The protocol was immunoSEQ multiplex PCR, while the TCRdb copy is restricted to in-frame clones and leaves out a portion. The sample has fewer than 450,000 clones, 70% to 90% seen once. Per the germline V gene, CDR1 is KGHDR and CDR2 is SFDVKD. The trim removed 0 bases at V and 2 bases at J, leaving 3 bases unmatched. CDR3 size: 17 residues. Seattle patient enrollment occurred during active infection, with longitudinal follow-up thereafter. The receptor comes from a woman between 45 and 65 years old with COVID-19, enrolled during active disease. This chain joins TRBV24-1 and TRBJ2-1; 10 nucleotides line up with TRBD1. Sequenced input: peripheral blood. CDR3 nucleotides: TGTGCCACCAGTGATTTGGGGACAGGGGACACCTACAATGAGCAGTTCTTC. It specifies CATSDLGTGDTYNEQFF.